The 10 T cell receptor beta chains reported below all come from one sample, sequenced in a study of CD8 T cells in Susac syndrome. After extraction with the RNeasy kit, about 0.45 to 1 ug of the RNA was reverse transcribed using random hexamers. MiXCR, applied by TCRdb to the immunoSEQ multiplex PCR reads, yields one record per CDR3 protein. The sample includes about 140,000 distinct CDR3 sequences, 95% of them seen just once. What was sequenced was CD4+ T cells from PBMCs. These receptors all come from a human donor with Susac syndrome.

The chain employs TRBV30 and TRBJ1-5; no clear D. CDR3 length: 13 amino acids. Germline values: CDR1 GTSNPN, CDR2 SVGIG (reference sequence). Trimming removed 3 bases at V and 3 bases at J, with 9 bases between. The CDR3 nucleotides are TGTGCCTGGAGGAGGGATCACAATCAGCCCCAGCATTTT. It translates to CAWRRDHNQPQHF.

This chain connects TRBV2 to TRBJ2-5; D uncertain. The V and J ends lost 9 bases and 5 bases respectively, with 13 bases between them. This CDR3 region has 12 residues. The germline gives CDR1 SNHLY, CDR2 FYNNEI. The CDR3 loop is CASRRVTETQYF. As DNA, the CDR3 is TGTGCCAGTCGTCGGGTGACCGAGACCCAGTACTTC.

CDR3 in DNA: TGTGCCAGCAGCCGACAACAGGGGCGGGATACGCAGTATTTT. Protein product: CASSRQQGRDTQYF. The genes are TRBV7-8 and TRBJ2-3; the match to TRBD1 covers 7 bases. Germline V CDR1 and CDR2: SGHVS, FQNEAQ. This CDR3 is 14 amino acids long. Germline trimming cut 5 bases from V and 6 bases from J; bases unmatched to any gene: 8.

The chain employs TRBV4-2 and TRBJ2-7; TRBD2 matches at 13 bases. The CDR3 contains 18 residues. V was clipped by 0 bases and J by 2 bases; unmatched bases: 7. Germline assignment: CDR1 LGHNA and CDR2 YNFKEQ. DNA for the CDR3: TGTGCCAGCAGCCAAGAGACTAGCGGGGGGCCGACCGCCTACGAGCAGTACTTC. Protein: CASSQETSGGPTAYEQYF.

The chain employs TRBV20-1 and TRBJ2-7; 8 bases align to TRBD2. V lost 3 bases to trimming and J lost 0 bases; unmatched junction nucleotides: 1. CDR1 and CDR2 from the germline V gene are DFQATT and SNEGSKA (reference sequence). The CDR3 spans 13 residues. The CDR3 here is CSASREGSYEQYF. Written as DNA, the CDR3 is TGCAGTGCTAGTCGGGAGGGCTCCTACGAGCAGTACTTC.

The V call is TRBV11-1, the J call TRBJ2-2; tentative D call: TRBD1 (5 bases). Germline CDR1 is SGHAT and CDR2 is FQDESV (reference sequence). The CDR3 totals 15 residues. V was shortened by 3 bases and J by 4 bases, with 12 bases between the two germline ends. As DNA, the CDR3 is TGTGCCAGCAGCTTCGGCAGGGTGGCCACCGGGGAGCTGTTTTTT. Residues: CASSFGRVATGELFF.

The DNA of the CDR3 is TGTGCCAGCAGCCCGGTCACGGGCGGGCAGGGTTACGAGCAGTACTTC. Translating it yields CASSPVTGGQGYEQYF. The V call is TRBV7-8, the J call TRBJ2-7; D may be TRBD1 or TRBD2 (5 bases each). There are 16 residues in the CDR3. V dropped 5 bases and J dropped 4 bases, with 21 bases sitting between them. CDR1 and CDR2 (germline): SGHVS, FQNEAQ.

This chain joins TRBV29-1 and TRBJ1-1; D is undetermined. V was trimmed by 5 bases and J by 3 bases, leaving 16 bases between them. This CDR3 is built from 14 residues. From germline, CDR1 is SQVTM and CDR2 ANQGSEA. The CDR3 DNA sequence: TGCAGCGTTTCAGTCCGGAATGGGGACACTGAAGCTTTCTTT. Its translation: CSVSVRNGDTEAFF.

V and J are TRBV4-1 and TRBJ2-7, with 8 nucleotides matching TRBD1. After removal of 1 base from V and 2 bases from J, the junction contained 7 bases not matched to a gene. The CDR3 runs 16 residues. Germline CDR1 reads MGHRA; CDR2 reads YSYEKL. Written as DNA, the CDR3 is TGCGCCAGCAGCCAAGGGGTGCAGGGGGCAACCTACGAGCAGTACTTC. It specifies CASSQGVQGATYEQYF.

This sequence joins TRBV24-1 and TRBJ2-3, with TRBD1 matching over 7 bases. V trimming: 4 bases; J trimming: 5 bases; junction bases outside the gene matches: 5. Germline CDR1 reads KGHDR; CDR2 reads SFDVKD. The CDR3 runs 14 residues. This chain's CDR3 is CATSEPNRGDTQYF. CDR3 nucleotides: TGTGCCACCAGTGAACCGAACAGGGGAGATACGCAGTATTTT.